Presented here are 21 T cell receptor beta chains from one specimen sequenced in a study of response to subunit inactivated influenza vaccine. TCRdb re-called the RT-PCR reads with MiXCR, one entry per CDR3 protein. Of around 580,000 distinct CDR3 sequences listed, 11% to 15% are singletons. The sequencing here drew on PBMCs from blood, taken 11 to 12 days after vaccination. Receptor source: a man aged 50-59 years who received an inactivated influenza vaccine.

J is TRBJ2-7 and V is TRBV12-3 or TRBV12-4; 10 bases agree with TRBD1. The CDR3 sequence is 15 residues long. V lost 3 bases to trimming and J lost 3 bases; unmatched junction nucleotides: 5. The CDR3 DNA reads as TGTGCCAGCAGTTTTGGGACAGGGGCTTTCTACGAGCAGTACTTC. Translated, it gives CASSFGTGAFYEQYF.

This clonotype occurred a few times. The V call is TRBV10-3, the J call TRBJ2-7; unclear D gene. The ends were cut back, 6 bases at V and 2 bases at J, with 8 bases in the middle. In germline, CDR1 is ENHRY, CDR2 SYGVKD. This CDR3 comprises 12 residues. DNA for the CDR3: TGTGCCATCAGCCCCACCGCCTACGAGCAGTACTTC. Its protein product is CAISPTAYEQYF.

The rearrangement joins TRBV20-1 to TRBJ2-5, with 15 positions matching TRBD2. J was trimmed by 7 bases and V by 5 bases; bases with no gene match: 5. The CDR3 is made up of 14 amino acids. Germline CDR1 reads DFQATT; CDR2 reads SNEGSKA (reference sequence). CDR3: CSALGLAGGLTQYF. CDR3 nucleotides: TGCAGTGCTCTGGGACTAGCGGGGGGCCTGACCCAGTACTTC.

With regard to this clonotype: Because the CDR3's place on the DNA is in doubt, the DNA is left out and the CDR3 is given as listed by TCRdb. The V and J genes are TRBV6-5 and TRBJ2-5; the DNA was not used to check the table's D call, TRBD2. The CDR3 adds up to 15 amino acids, both ends counted. Germline V gene data show CDR1 as MNHEY and CDR2 as SVGAGI. The CDR3 protein is CASSYPPWAGGSLVF.

The sample holds many counts of this clonotype. The V gene is TRBV3-1, the J gene TRBJ2-7; 9 bases map to TRBD2. V trimming: 5 bases; J trimming: 3 bases; junction bases outside the gene matches: 2. CDR3 size: 13 residues. CDR1 is LGHDT and CDR2 is YNNKEL in the germline V gene (reference sequence). CDR3 in DNA: TGTGCCAGCAGCAGCGGGGGGATCTACGAGCAGTACTTC. Its translation is CASSSGGIYEQYF.

There are a few counts of this clonotype. This chain links TRBV5-1 with TRBJ2-7; a weak D match, TRBD2 (5 bases). Trimming removed 0 bases from V and 7 bases from J, with 14 bases in between. The germline CDR1 and CDR2 sequences are SGHRS and YFSETQ. There are 14 residues in the CDR3. The CDR3 region is CASSLADGNFEQYF. Written as DNA, the CDR3 is TGCGCCAGCAGCTTGGCAGACGGGAATTTTGAGCAGTACTTC.

This clonotype turned up a few times. The junction shows a germline mismatch at one end, possibly a read error. The CDR3 DNA reads TGCAGCGTTGACAACCTCAGGGCCTTC. The encoded protein is CSVDNLRAF. The chain combines TRBV29-1 with TRBJ1-2; a weak D match, TRBD1 (5 bases). The CDR3 runs to 9 residues. Germline CDR1 SQVTM, CDR2 ANQGSEA.

Many counts were recorded for this clonotype. This chain joins TRBV5-1 and TRBJ1-5; D possibly corresponds to TRBD1 (6 bases). The V gene lost 4 bases and the J gene lost 4 bases, with 12 bases spanning the gap. Germline CDR1 is SGHRS and CDR2 is YFSETQ. The CDR3 is made up of 14 amino acids. The CDR3 DNA sequence: TGCGCCAGCAGCCCGGACAGCCTGAATCAGCCCCAGCATTTT. It translates to CASSPDSLNQPQHF.

The J gene is TRBJ2-2, the V gene TRBV5-1; maybe TRBD1 (6 bases). Germline V gene data show CDR1 as SGHRS and CDR2 as YFSETQ. This CDR3 contains 14 residues. Trimming removed 8 bases from V and 1 base from J, with 12 bases in between. As DNA, the CDR3 is TGCGCCAGTCAACAGGGAATGAACACCGGGGAGCTGTTTTTT. It translates to CASQQGMNTGELFF.

The chain joins TRBV7-2 to TRBJ1-5; no reliable D call. The germline V and J ends were trimmed by 5 bases and 9 bases, with 11 bases remaining between them. The CDR3 consists of 12 residues. The germline CDR1 and CDR2 sequences are SGHTA and FQGNSA. This CDR3 reads CASSQSAGPQHF. In nucleotides, the CDR3 is TGTGCCAGCAGCCAGTCCGCCGGGCCCCAGCATTTT.

In its sample, this clonotype was seen a few times. J is TRBJ2-3 and V is TRBV11-1; D assignment may be TRBD1 or TRBD2 (5 bases each). In germline, CDR1 is SGHAT, CDR2 FQDESV (reference sequence). Trimming stripped 2 bases from V and 1 base from J, with 22 bases between. The CDR3 extends over 19 amino acids. Here the CDR3 DNA reads TGTGCCAGCAGCTTACGCCGCGGAAGGGGACCCCCTGGCACAGATACGCAGTATTTT. Translation gives CASSLRRGRGPPGTDTQYF.

This clonotype was seen a handful of times. The rearrangement joins TRBV5-1 to TRBJ1-3; a possible D gene is TRBD1 (5 bases). V dropped 4 bases and J dropped 4 bases, with 18 bases sitting between them. This CDR3 is built from 16 residues. The V gene's germline CDR1 is SGHRS and CDR2 YFSETQ. CDR3 amino acids: CASSPDTTLSGNTIYF. The CDR3 DNA sequence: TGCGCCAGCAGCCCGGACACTACGCTTTCGGGAAACACCATATATTTT.

The rearrangement uses TRBV27 and TRBJ2-4; the match to TRBD2 covers 8 bases. CDR3 length: 21 residues. V trimming: 4 bases; J trimming: 4 bases; junction bases outside the gene matches: 24. Germline V lookup: CDR1 MNHEY, CDR2 SMNVEV (reference sequence). In DNA form, the CDR3 reads TGTGCCAGCAGTTCCCCCGACTATAGCGGGAACCCTACCAACATGAAAAACATTCAGTACTTC. This encodes CASSSPDYSGNPTNMKNIQYF.

The genes are TRBV20-1 and TRBJ2-7; D gene unclear. This CDR3 has 14 amino acids. Germline values: CDR1 DFQATT, CDR2 SNEGSKA (reference sequence). The ends were cut back, 6 bases at V and 2 bases at J, with 17 bases in the middle. In DNA form, the CDR3 reads TGCAGTGCCGCCGTGCGGACCCTGGCCTACGAGCAGTACTTC. Protein sequence: CSAAVRTLAYEQYF.

There are a few counts of this clonotype. The rearrangement uses TRBV20-1 and TRBJ2-2, with 7 bases identical to TRBD2. This CDR3 spans 14 amino acids. V was clipped by 3 bases and J by 2 bases; unmatched bases: 3. Germline CDR1 and CDR2: DFQATT and SNEGSKA (reference sequence). The CDR3 nucleotides read TGCAGTGCTAGCGGGGGGTTCAACACCGGGGAGCTGTTTTTT. Encoded protein: CSASGGFNTGELFF.

This clonotype was detected a few times. V and J are TRBV5-1 and TRBJ2-2; D call uncertain. The germline V and J ends were trimmed by 5 bases and 4 bases, with 6 bases remaining between them. The V gene's germline CDR1 is SGHRS and CDR2 YFSETQ. The CDR3 runs to 12 residues. CDR3: CASRSSTGELFF. CDR3 DNA: TGCGCCAGCAGGTCGAGCACCGGGGAGCTGTTTTTT.

The chain links TRBV4-3 to TRBJ2-1, with TRBD1 matching 9 bases. The germline V gene encodes CDR1 LGHNA and CDR2 YSLEER. The V segment lost 1 base and the J segment 9 bases; nucleotides outside the gene matches: 10. CDR3 length: 16 amino acids. The CDR3 bases are TGCGCCAGCAGCCAAGGAACCGGGACAGGGTCAAGTGAGCAGTTCTTC. This sequence encodes CASSQGTGTGSSEQFF.

This clonotype has a handful of counts. CDR3 bases: TGTGCCAGCAGTTTTACGACAGGGGACTACGAGCAGTACTTC. Protein: CASSFTTGDYEQYF. V usage is TRBV12-3 or TRBV12-4 and J usage is TRBJ2-7; TRBD1 matches at 8 bases. Trimming cost V 3 bases and J 3 bases; bases outside gene matches: 4. This CDR3 is 14 amino acids long.

This clonotype was seen a handful of times. This sequence joins TRBV2 and TRBJ1-5, with 7 positions matching TRBD1. CDR1 SNHLY and CDR2 FYNNEI come from the germline V gene. The junction had 9 bases not matched to a gene; V was cut back by 1 base and J by 9 bases. The CDR3 loop spans 15 amino acids. In DNA, the CDR3 is TGTGCCAGCAGTGAAGAGGCAGGGGGAGCTGGGCCCCAGCATTTT. Translated: CASSEEAGGAGPQHF.

With respect to this clonotype: At one boundary the junction diverges from the germline segment, which might be a read error. As DNA, the CDR3 is TGTGCCAGCAGCTTAGGGGCCAGGTTTTCGGGCAATGAGCACTTCTTC. This gives the protein CASSLGARFSGNEHFF. The V gene is TRBV7-2, the J gene TRBJ2-1; D gene unclear. This CDR3 is 16 amino acids long. Germline CDR1 is SGHTA and CDR2 is FQGNSA.

This chain uses TRBV10-2 with TRBJ1-1; TRBD1 matches 8 bases. J lost 5 bases, V lost 5 bases, and 13 bases had no gene match. The CDR3 loop spans 16 amino acids. The germline V gene encodes CDR1 WSHSY and CDR2 SAAADI. The CDR3 DNA follows: TGCGCCAGCAGTAGACAGGGGAGATGGGGAGGGACTGAAGCTTTCTTT. Translation gives CASSRQGRWGGTEAFF.